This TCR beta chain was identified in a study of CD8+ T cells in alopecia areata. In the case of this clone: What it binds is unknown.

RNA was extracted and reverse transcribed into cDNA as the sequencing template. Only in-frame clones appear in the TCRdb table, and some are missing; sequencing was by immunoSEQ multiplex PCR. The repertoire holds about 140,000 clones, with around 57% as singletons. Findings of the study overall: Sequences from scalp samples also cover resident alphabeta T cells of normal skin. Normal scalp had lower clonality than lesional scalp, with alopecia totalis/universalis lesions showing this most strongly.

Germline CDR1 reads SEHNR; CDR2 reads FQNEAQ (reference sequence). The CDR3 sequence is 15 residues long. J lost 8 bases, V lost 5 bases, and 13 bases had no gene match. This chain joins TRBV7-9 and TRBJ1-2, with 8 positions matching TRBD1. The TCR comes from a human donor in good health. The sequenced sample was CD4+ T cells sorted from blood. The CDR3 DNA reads TGTGCCAGCAGCATAGTATTGGACAGGGCTGGAGGCTACACCTTC. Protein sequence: CASSIVLDRAGGYTF.